One sample yielded the 13 T cell receptor beta chains listed below, sequenced in a study of early T cells in non-severe SARS-CoV-2 infection. TCRdb fed the 5' RACE reads into MiXCR, producing one record per CDR3 protein. The data contain roughly 51,000 distinct CDR3 sequences, about 7.6% of them seen just once; the ten biggest clones take up 10%. The specimen comprised whole blood, sampled at baseline. Receptors were obtained from an adult who was a healthcare worker with PCR-confirmed SARS-CoV-2 infection or an uninfected control (not recorded which).

At least ten counts were recorded for this clonotype. V usage is TRBV13 and J usage is TRBJ1-5, with D perhaps TRBD1 (5 bases). Trimming removed 4 bases at V and 0 bases at J, with 19 bases between. Germline V gene lookup returns CDR1 PRHDT and CDR2 FYEKMQ (reference sequence). CDR3 length: 18 amino acids. In DNA, the CDR3 is TGTGCCAGCAGCTCGGGGGTGGGCTTAAAAGATAGCAATCAGCCCCAGCATTTT. It encodes CASSSGVGLKDSNQPQHF.

This clonotype has only a few counts. The V gene is TRBV20-1, the J gene TRBJ1-2; TRBD1 matches 7 bases. Looked up from germline, CDR1 is DFQATT and CDR2 is SNEGSKA (reference sequence). Germline trimming cut 3 bases from V and 10 bases from J; bases unmatched to any gene: 5. The CDR3 spans 11 residues. CDR3 nucleotides: TGCAGTGCTAGGACAGGGAACGACTACACCTTC. Its protein product is CSARTGNDYTF.

CDR3 sequence (DNA): TGCGCCAGCAGCTTCATTCCCCTCGGACAGCAGAATCAGCCCCAGCATTTT. Translation: CASSFIPLGQQNQPQHF. The rearrangement joins TRBV5-1 to TRBJ1-5; D is possibly TRBD1 (6 bases). The V gene's germline CDR1 is SGHRS and CDR2 YFSETQ. The CDR3 extends over 17 amino acids. V was clipped by 2 bases and J by 4 bases, with 19 bases between them.

J is TRBJ1-1 and V is TRBV10-2; D gene ambiguous. The V gene lost 2 bases and the J gene lost 6 bases, with 7 bases spanning the gap. Germline CDR1 and CDR2: WSHSY and SAAADI. The length of the CDR3 is 12 residues. CDR3 DNA: TGCGCCAGCAGTGAGGTGGGTCCTGAAGCTTTCTTT. It is translated as CASSEVGPEAFF.

This clonotype has just a few counts. The chain links TRBV7-9 to TRBJ2-2; D gene unclear. CDR3 length: 14 residues. Trimming stripped 1 base from V and 1 base from J, with 4 bases between. The germline gives CDR1 SEHNR, CDR2 FQNEAQ (reference sequence). This CDR3 is CASSLVRNTGELFF. CDR3 DNA sequence: TGTGCCAGCAGCTTAGTTCGGAACACCGGGGAGCTGTTTTTT.

This clonotype has just a few counts. The rearrangement uses TRBV29-1 and TRBJ2-1; weak D call: TRBD1 (6 bases). Germline V gives CDR1 SQVTM, CDR2 ANQGSEA. The CDR3 spans 14 residues. Trimming stripped 4 bases from V and 1 base from J, with 11 bases between. The CDR3 bases are TGCAGCGTTGGAGGACAGTGGTCCTACAATGAGCAGTTCTTC. Its translation is CSVGGQWSYNEQFF.

The rearrangement joins TRBV6-2 or TRBV6-3 to TRBJ2-2; TRBD2 matches 11 bases. The V segment lost 6 bases and the J segment 6 bases; nucleotides outside the gene matches: 6. Germline V lookup: CDR1 MNHEY, CDR2 SVGEGT. This CDR3 region has 15 residues. The CDR3 bases are TGTGCCAGCAGCCGGACTAGCGGGTCATCCGGGGAGCTGTTTTTT. It is translated as CASSRTSGSSGELFF.

This clonotype was observed a few times. The chain links TRBV20-1 to TRBJ2-1, with TRBD1 matching over 8 bases. The CDR3 length is 16 residues. V lost 5 bases to trimming and J lost 3 bases; unmatched junction nucleotides: 12. In germline, CDR1 is DFQATT, CDR2 SNEGSKA (reference sequence). DNA for the CDR3: TGCAGTGCTGAAGGGGAACAGGGGGAACTCTACAATGAGCAGTTCTTC. The encoded protein is CSAEGEQGELYNEQFF.

In its sample, this clonotype was seen many times. V gene TRBV7-2 combines with J gene TRBJ2-7; 8 nucleotides align to TRBD2. V lost 3 bases, J lost 4 bases, and 5 bases stayed unmatched. CDR1 is SGHTA and CDR2 is FQGNSA in the germline V gene. CDR3 length equals 14 residues. Written as DNA, the CDR3 is TGTGCCAGCAGCTTGGGACTAGTAAATTACGAGCAGTACTTC. Translation: CASSLGLVNYEQYF. The full variable domain, its missing parts supplied by reference TRBV7-2 and TRBJ2-7, is GAGVSQSPSNKVTEKGKDVELRCDPISGHTALYWYRQSLGQGLEFLIYFQGNSAPDKSGLPSDRFSAERTGGSVSTLTIQRTQQEDSAVYLCASSLGLVNYEQYFGPGTRLTVT.

There are many counts of this clonotype. The J gene is TRBJ2-7, the V gene TRBV7-2, with 7 bases matching TRBD2. CDR3 length equals 15 residues. Germline values: CDR1 SGHTA, CDR2 FQGNSA. The J segment lost 4 bases and the V segment lost 2 bases, leaving 8 bases of the junction unmatched. CDR3 amino acids: CASSLWTGGTYEQYF. The CDR3 bases are TGTGCCAGCAGCTTATGGACGGGAGGAACGTACGAGCAGTACTTC.

The rearrangement links TRBV6-2 or TRBV6-3 to TRBJ2-1, with 8 nucleotides matching TRBD1. Germline V CDR1 and CDR2: MNHEY, SVGEGT. The trim removed 6 bases at V and 4 bases at J, leaving 5 bases unmatched. CDR3 length: 14 amino acids. In nucleotides, the CDR3 is TGTGCCAGCAGCACTACAGGGGGATACAATGAGCAGTTCTTC. It is translated as CASSTTGGYNEQFF.

Many counts were recorded for this clonotype. The chain employs TRBV6-4 and TRBJ2-1; D not resolved. The germline V gene encodes CDR1 MRHNA and CDR2 SNTAGT. The V end lost 3 bases, the J end lost 2 bases, and 5 bases lay between the germline ends. The CDR3 has 13 amino acids. DNA of the CDR3: TGTGCCAGCAGTGAAGACACCTACAATGAGCAGTTCTTC. This gives the protein CASSEDTYNEQFF.

This clonotype was counted at least ten times. This chain links TRBV28 with TRBJ2-2, with 11 bases matching TRBD1. CDR3 length equals 16 residues. V lost 6 bases to trimming and J lost 7 bases; unmatched junction nucleotides: 10. Germline assignment: CDR1 MDHEN and CDR2 SYDVKM. In DNA form, the CDR3 reads TGTGCCAGCAGAAAGACCGGGACAGGGGGTTTCGGGGAGCTGTTTTTT. Translated: CASRKTGTGGFGELFF.